The 12 T cell receptor beta chains below come from one sample, sequenced in a study of blood T cell repertoires in COVID-19. Produced via immunoSEQ multiplex PCR; TCRdb's table is partial and in-frame only. There are roughly 70,000 clones in the sample; more than 75% occur only once, and less than 20% lies in the top ten. Sequenced material: peripheral blood. The receptors stem from a human donor in a cohort sampled during active COVID-19.

The chain recombines TRBV30 with TRBJ1-2; D uncertain. The germline V and J ends were trimmed by 2 bases and 5 bases, with 9 bases remaining between them. Germline V lookup: CDR1 GTSNPN, CDR2 SVGIG (reference sequence). The CDR3 consists of 12 residues. The CDR3 sequence: CAWSTSTYGYTF. CDR3 nucleotides: TGTGCCTGGAGTACTAGTACGTATGGCTACACCTTC.

This rearrangement joins TRBV5-8 to TRBJ1-3, with D uncertain. The V end lost 2 bases, the J end lost 4 bases, and 10 bases lay between the germline ends. CDR3 length: 14 amino acids. Germline V gene data show CDR1 as SGHTS and CDR2 as YDEGEE. CDR3 bases: TGTGCCAGCAGCTTCCCGCGAGAGGGAAACACCATATATTTT. Encoded protein: CASSFPREGNTIYF.

Note on this clone: The same CDR3 is also encoded by other DNA sequences in this sample. The CDR3 spells CASSPDRGGNQPQHF. DNA of the CDR3: TGTGCCAGCTCACCGGACAGGGGGGGTAATCAGCCCCAGCATTTT. The rearrangement joins TRBV18 to TRBJ1-5; 10 nucleotides agree with TRBD1. After removal of 3 bases from V and 4 bases from J, the junction contained 3 bases not matched to a gene. Germline V lookup: CDR1 KGHSH, CDR2 LQKENI. The CDR3 totals 15 residues.

The chain is built from TRBV5-1 and TRBJ1-1; the D is unclear. Germline V gene sequence: CDR1 SGHRS, CDR2 YFSETQ. The CDR3 runs 13 residues. Trimming cost V 5 bases and J 1 base, with 9 bases left between them. The CDR3 spells CASRIERNTEAFF. The CDR3 DNA follows: TGCGCCAGCAGAATAGAGAGGAACACTGAAGCTTTCTTT.

This chain links TRBV27 with TRBJ1-2, with D possibly being TRBD1 (5 bases). Germline V lookup: CDR1 MNHEY, CDR2 SMNVEV (reference sequence). The V end lost 4 bases, the J end lost 6 bases, and 15 bases lay between the germline ends. CDR3 length: 14 amino acids. The CDR3 DNA follows: TGTGCCAGCAGTTCTTTTCAGGGTGAGGATGGCTACACCTTC. Protein sequence: CASSSFQGEDGYTF.

The rearrangement joins TRBV9 to TRBJ1-2, with TRBD1 as a possible D gene (6 bases). With 4 bases removed from V and 8 bases from J, the gap between germline ends came to 15 bases. Looked up from germline, CDR1 is SGDLS and CDR2 is YYNGEE. This CDR3 region has 13 residues. The CDR3 protein is CASSPTGGGGYTF. The CDR3 DNA follows: TGTGCCAGCAGCCCCACGGGGGGCGGCGGCTACACCTTC. The variable domain in full, completed from reference TRBV9 and TRBJ1-2, reads DSGVTQTPKHLITATGQRVTLRCSPRSGDLSVYWYQQSLDQGLQFLIQYYNGEERAKGNILERFSAQQFPDLHSELNLSSLELGDSALYFCASSPTGGGGYTFGSGTRLTVV.

The chain employs TRBV28 and TRBJ1-5; a weak D match, TRBD1 (6 bases). V lost 7 bases and J lost 6, with 22 bases in between. The CDR3 extends over 16 amino acids. Per the germline V gene, CDR1 is MDHEN and CDR2 is SYDVKM. The CDR3, as DNA: TGTGCCAGCACTTCCGGGACACCTTTTGTAGGTCAGCCCCAGCATTTT. Translating it yields CASTSGTPFVGQPQHF.

The J gene is TRBJ1-2, the V gene TRBV24-1; a weak D match, TRBD1 (6 bases). Trimming left V 7 bases short and J 8 bases short, with 16 bases between. This CDR3 spans 13 amino acids. The germline V gene encodes CDR1 KGHDR and CDR2 SFDVKD. CDR3 loop: CATSLGTSGGYTF. In DNA form, the CDR3 reads TGTGCCACCAGCCTCGGGACATCTGGCGGCTACACCTTC.

The CDR3: CASTPGGRAKGIEQFF. The CDR3 coding sequence is TGTGCCAGCACCCCGGGGGGCAGGGCAAAGGGTATCGAGCAGTTCTTC. The chain carries TRBV28 and TRBJ2-1; tentatively, D is TRBD2 (7 bases). Germline CDR1 and CDR2: MDHEN and SYDVKM. This CDR3 region has 16 residues. V dropped 7 bases and J dropped 10 bases, with 26 bases sitting between them.

The chain recombines TRBV30 with TRBJ1-2, with TRBD1 as a possible D gene (5 bases). The CDR3 is 17 amino acids. The V gene lost 3 bases and the J gene lost 4 bases, with 24 bases spanning the gap. CDR1 is GTSNPN, CDR2 SVGIG, per germline (reference sequence). The CDR3 here is CAWRDSFRQPVSYGYTF. The CDR3, as DNA: TGTGCCTGGAGAGATTCCTTTAGACAGCCGGTTAGCTATGGCTACACCTTC.

A single count supports this clone. The chain joins TRBV7-2 to TRBJ2-7; D is uncertain. V was cut by 5 bases and J by 4 bases, with 18 bases left in between. The CDR3 contains 15 residues. Germline V gives CDR1 SGHTA, CDR2 FQGNSA. The CDR3 is CASSPTPIAQYEQYF. For the CDR3, the DNA is TGTGCCAGCAGCCCGACACCCATCGCCCAATACGAGCAGTACTTC.

This sequence joins TRBV20-1 and TRBJ2-1; a possible D gene is TRBD2 (5 bases). The CDR3 is 11 residues long. Germline-derived CDR1 and CDR2 are DFQATT and SNEGSKA (reference sequence). The V gene lost 6 bases and the J gene lost 7 bases, with 10 bases spanning the gap. The CDR3 sequence: CSARTVNEQFF. The CDR3 region has the DNA TGCAGTGCGCGGACTGTGAATGAGCAGTTCTTC.